These 16 T cell receptor beta chains were all obtained from the same sample, sequenced in a study of control samples from healthy donors and cancer patients. Libraries were prepared by immunoSEQ multiplex PCR; TCRdb keeps only in-frame clonotypes and omits some of them. Seen here are 150,000 to 200,000 clones, around nine tenths observed once, and the top ten hold 1.2% to 1.5%. Sequencing input: blood. The receptor source for this set is a man aged 30 to 45 in good health.

The J gene is TRBJ2-4, the V gene TRBV3-1 (or the pseudogene TRBV3-2); the match to TRBD2 covers 12 bases. Germline V gene sequence: CDR1 LGHDT, CDR2 YNNKEL (reference sequence). V lost 1 base to trimming and J lost 7 bases; unmatched junction nucleotides: 2. The CDR3 covers 15 residues. The CDR3 DNA follows: TGTGCCAGCAGCCAAGCTAGCGGGAGGGGGAACATTCAGTACTTC. Amino acid sequence: CASSQASGRGNIQYF.

The chain is built from TRBV5-1 and TRBJ2-1; 9 bases line up with TRBD1. CDR1 and CDR2 from the germline V gene are SGHRS and YFSETQ. V dropped 3 bases and J dropped 5; count of bases not matched to a gene: 3. The length of the CDR3 is 14 residues. This chain's CDR3 is CASSSRQGDNEQFF. CDR3 bases: TGCGCCAGCAGCTCACGACAGGGGGACAATGAGCAGTTCTTC.

V and J are TRBV2 and TRBJ2-2; 13 bases map to TRBD2. The ends lost 8 bases at V and 6 bases at J; junction bases unmatched: 3. Germline CDR1 reads SNHLY; CDR2 reads FYNNEI. The CDR3 is 14 residues long. The CDR3 nucleotides read TGTGCCAGCGGGACTAGCGGGAAGCCCGGGGAGCTGTTTTTT. Encoded protein: CASGTSGKPGELFF.

This rearrangement joins TRBV30 to TRBJ1-1; 8 bases map to TRBD1. Germline CDR1 GTSNPN, CDR2 SVGIG (reference sequence). The CDR3 totals 15 residues. V gave up 3 bases and J gave up 2 bases; unmatched junction bases: 8. The CDR3 protein is CAWSAIGQGNTEAFF. The CDR3 DNA sequence: TGTGCCTGGAGCGCAATAGGACAGGGAAACACTGAAGCTTTCTTT.

In regard to this clone: This sample includes further DNA sequences coding for the same CDR3. This chain uses TRBV6-1 with TRBJ2-3; D is unresolved. This CDR3 contains 13 residues. The V end lost 1 base, the J end lost 2 bases, and 4 bases lay between the germline ends. Germline assignment: CDR1 MNHNS and CDR2 SASEGT. The CDR3 reads CASSEVATDTQYF. The CDR3 DNA is TGTGCCAGCAGTGAAGTAGCCACAGATACGCAGTATTTT.

The rearrangement uses TRBV10-3 and TRBJ2-2, with D uncertain. Trimming cost V 0 bases and J 8 bases, with 10 bases left between them. The CDR3 loop spans 14 amino acids. CDR1 and CDR2 from the germline V gene are ENHRY and SYGVKD. CDR3: CAISESKLSGELFF. CDR3 sequence (DNA): TGTGCCATCAGTGAGTCTAAGTTGTCTGGGGAGCTGTTTTTT.

V and J are TRBV6-5 and TRBJ2-7; 10 positions agree with TRBD2. The CDR3 totals 16 residues. Germline V gene sequence: CDR1 MNHEY, CDR2 SVGAGI. V gave up 2 bases and J gave up 3 bases; unmatched junction bases: 7. The CDR3 region has the DNA TGTGCCAGCAGTTACCTTCCTGCTAGCGGGGGCTACGAGCAGTACTTC. This codes for CASSYLPASGGYEQYF.

The CDR3 bases are TGCGCCAGCAGCTCCTCCGGGACCTACTACAGGAACACTGAAGCTTTCTTT. Protein sequence: CASSSSGTYYRNTEAFF. The chain is built from TRBV5-1 and TRBJ1-1; D might be TRBD1 (5 bases). Trimming removed 3 bases at V and 1 base at J, with 19 bases between. The CDR3 sequence is 17 residues long. Germline CDR1 reads SGHRS; CDR2 reads YFSETQ.

The CDR3 is CASSPEKGLAATDTQYF. DNA of the CDR3: TGTGCCAGCAGCCCTGAAAAAGGACTAGCGGCCACAGATACGCAGTATTTT. The V and J genes are TRBV3-1 (or the pseudogene TRBV3-2) and TRBJ2-3, with TRBD2 identical over 10 bases. This CDR3 spans 17 amino acids. From germline, CDR1 is LGHDT and CDR2 YNNKEL (reference sequence). The trim removed 4 bases at V and 2 bases at J, leaving 9 bases unmatched.

V usage is TRBV7-8 and J usage is TRBJ2-5; TRBD1 matches at 8 bases. V was pared by 2 bases and J by 4 bases, with 3 bases of the junction left unmatched. Germline V lookup: CDR1 SGHVS, CDR2 FQNEAQ. The CDR3 runs 14 residues. Here the CDR3 reads CASSLQGAAETQYF. CDR3 DNA sequence: TGTGCCAGCAGCTTACAGGGGGCCGCAGAGACCCAGTACTTC.

The chain carries TRBV15 and TRBJ2-7; D is possibly TRBD2 (7 bases). Germline assignment: CDR1 LNHNV and CDR2 YYDKDF (reference sequence). The CDR3 sequence is 17 residues long. Trimming pared 0 bases from V and 2 bases from J, leaving 17 bases between. The CDR3 region is CATSRDRGGRATYEQYF. The CDR3 DNA is TGTGCCACCAGCAGAGATAGGGGGGGCAGGGCGACCTACGAGCAGTACTTC. Full variable domain (outside the CDR3, taken from reference TRBV15 and TRBJ2-7): DAMVIQNPRYQVTQFGKPVTLSCSQTLNHNVMYWYQQKSSQAPKLLFHYYDKDFNNEADTPDNFQSRRPNTSFCFLDIRSPGLGDTAMYLCATSRDRGGRATYEQYFGPGTRLTVT.

The chain has TRBV19 and TRBJ1-4; possible D gene TRBD1, 6 bases. Per the germline V gene, CDR1 is LNHDA and CDR2 is SQIVND (reference sequence). V gave up 4 bases and J gave up 5 bases, with 8 bases separating them. The CDR3 spans 13 residues. CDR3 DNA sequence: TGTGCCAGTAGTAGTACAGGGAATGAAAAACTGTTTTTT. The encoded protein is CASSSTGNEKLFF. Complete variable domain (other parts from reference TRBV19 and TRBJ1-4): DGGITQSPKYLFRKEGQNVTLSCEQNLNHDAMYWYRQDPGQGLRLIYYSQIVNDFQKGDIAEGYSVSREKKESFPLTVTSAQKNPTAFYLCASSSTGNEKLFFGSGTQLSVL.

This rearrangement joins TRBV9 to TRBJ1-1; D is ambiguous. From germline, CDR1 is SGDLS and CDR2 YYNGEE. Trimming shortened V by 4 bases and J by 5 bases, and 18 bases separated the two germline ends. This CDR3 comprises 15 residues. CDR3 amino acids: CASSPGTEAFTEAFF. In nucleotides, the CDR3 is TGTGCCAGCAGCCCCGGAACAGAGGCTTTTACTGAAGCTTTCTTT.

About this clone itself: The same CDR3 arises from other DNA sequences in this sample as well. The rearrangement uses TRBV9 and TRBJ2-1; TRBD2 agrees at 15 bases. J was trimmed by 0 bases and V by 0 bases; bases with no gene match: 7. Germline V lookup: CDR1 SGDLS, CDR2 YYNGEE. This CDR3 contains 20 residues. This CDR3 reads CASSVAAGLAGGSSYNEQFF. CDR3 in DNA: TGTGCCAGCAGCGTAGCTGCGGGACTAGCGGGGGGAAGCTCCTACAATGAGCAGTTCTTC.

This clone was detected only a few times. The genes are TRBV19 and TRBJ2-3, with TRBD1 matching over 7 bases. The germline gives CDR1 LNHDA, CDR2 SQIVND (reference sequence). Trimming at V came to 6 bases and at J to 1 base, leaving 10 bases not matched to a gene. The CDR3 spans 16 residues. The CDR3 DNA is TGTGCCAGTAGAAGAGCGTCAGGGGGAGGCACAGATACGCAGTATTTT. This translates into CASRRASGGGTDTQYF. Together with reference TRBV19 and TRBJ2-3, the CDR3 gives the full variable domain: DGGITQSPKYLFRKEGQNVTLSCEQNLNHDAMYWYRQDPGQGLRLIYYSQIVNDFQKGDIAEGYSVSREKKESFPLTVTSAQKNPTAFYLCASRRASGGGTDTQYFGPGTRLTVL.

The rearrangement uses TRBV4-3 and TRBJ2-7; possibly TRBD2 for D (6 bases). Germline lookup yields CDR1 LGHNA and CDR2 YSLEER. The CDR3 length is 15 residues. Trimming cost V 0 bases and J 4 bases, with 13 bases left between them. The CDR3 DNA is TGCGCCAGCAGCCAAGATCGTAGCGGAGAGTACGAGCAGTACTTC. It encodes CASSQDRSGEYEQYF.